This entry describes one T cell receptor (beta chain). This sample was taken from a study of T cells expressing NK-cell markers. The CDR3 covers 18 residues. Germline CDR1 reads SGDLS; CDR2 reads YYNGEE. TCRdb reprocessed the 5' RACE reads; each CDR3 protein has one entry and no DNA is given. The sample totals some 460,000 distinct CDR3 sequences. The sequenced sample was blood T cells: a sorted CD56 or NKG2C T cell subset, CD4+ or CD8+ T cells, or bulk PBMC T cells (not recorded which). The chain has TRBV9 and TRBJ2-1; TCRdb selects TRBD1, and the lack of DNA leaves this call unchecked. The receptor's source is a woman aged 50 to 60 in good health. This chain's CDR3 is CASSVAPSDWGLAAEQFF. The full variable domain, rest sourced from reference TRBV9 and TRBJ2-1, is DSGVTQTPKHLITATGQRVTLRCSPRSGDLSVYWYQQSLDQGLQFLIQYYNGEERAKGNILERFSAQQFPDLHSELNLSSLELGDSALYFCASSVAPSDWGLAAEQFFGPGTRLTVL.